This T cell receptor beta chain stems from a study of blood T cell repertoires in COVID-19. At the level of the study: COVID-19 samples collected from the United States, Italy and Spain covered acute and convalescent phases. The analysed material was cDNA or gDNA that came from T cells, B-cell-depleted T cells, or PBMCs.

As originally analysed: Estimation of nucleated cell counts relied on the amplification of reference gene primers. The method was immunoSEQ multiplex PCR; TCRdb's version includes in-frame clones alone and lacks a portion of them. V, J and clone size were drawn from that table, and D and trimming were deduced from the DNA. The table records tens of thousands of clones, roughly 82% of them present only once. Trimming pared 3 bases from V and 3 bases from J, leaving 9 bases between. The germline gives CDR1 MDHEN, CDR2 SYDVKM. CDR3 size: 14 residues. The chain links TRBV28 to TRBJ2-1; a weak D match, TRBD2 (6 bases). Sample: peripheral blood. The receptor's source is an elderly woman with acute or convalescent COVID-19. The CDR3 DNA reads as TGTGCCAGCAGTTTGCGGGGATACTACAATGAGCAGTTCTTC. This translates into CASSLRGYYNEQFF.